This T cell receptor beta chain was captured by sequencing in a study of cytomegalovirus exposure and HLA in healthy donors. Broader study findings: A reported reduction in N-insertions relative to the roughly 700-donor mean was seen in an Asian-associated ancestry cluster in a later analysis. Near-uniform donor sequencing depth was presumed by presence/absence analyses.

About this clone: Its cognate antigen is unknown.

Trimming cost V 4 bases and J 1 base, with 7 bases left between them. CDR3 length: 12 residues. Looked up from germline, CDR1 is SQVTM and CDR2 is ANQGSEA. Amplification used 60 Vbeta primers and 13 Jbeta primers. Assay used: immunoSEQ multiplex PCR; TCRdb lists only in-frame clones, some missing. This sample has 90,000 or so clones, with about 75% found just once. This sequence was found in a man aged 25-45 years in good health and CMV-seropositive. The sample taken for sequencing was PBMCs. This chain links TRBV29-1 with TRBJ2-5, with unresolved D. The CDR3: CSVASSQETQYF. In nucleotides, the CDR3 is TGCAGCGTTGCAAGCTCCCAAGAGACCCAGTACTTC. Based on the CDR3 plus reference TRBV29-1 and TRBJ2-5, the full variable domain is SAVISQKPSRDICQRGTSLTIQCQVDSQVTMMFWYRQQPGQSLTLIATANQGSEATYESGFVIDKFPISRPNLTFSTLTVSNMSPEDSSIYLCSVASSQETQYFGPGTRLLVL.